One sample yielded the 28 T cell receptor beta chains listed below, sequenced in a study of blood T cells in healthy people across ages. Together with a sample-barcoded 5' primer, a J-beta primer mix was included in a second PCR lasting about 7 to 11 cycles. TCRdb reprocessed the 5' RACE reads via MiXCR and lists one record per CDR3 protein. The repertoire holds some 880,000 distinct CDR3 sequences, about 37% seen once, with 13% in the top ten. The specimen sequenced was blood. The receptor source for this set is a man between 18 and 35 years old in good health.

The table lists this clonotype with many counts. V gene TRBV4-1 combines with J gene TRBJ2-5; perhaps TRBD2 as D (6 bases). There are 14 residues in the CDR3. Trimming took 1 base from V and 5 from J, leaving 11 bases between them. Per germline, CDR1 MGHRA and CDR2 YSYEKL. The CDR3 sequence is CASSQVGGMETQYF. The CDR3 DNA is TGCGCCAGCAGCCAAGTTGGAGGGATGGAGACCCAGTACTTC.

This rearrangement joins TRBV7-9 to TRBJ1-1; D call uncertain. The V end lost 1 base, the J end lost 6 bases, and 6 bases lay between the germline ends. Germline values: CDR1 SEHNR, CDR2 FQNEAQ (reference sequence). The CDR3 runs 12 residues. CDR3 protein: CASSLDRPEAFF. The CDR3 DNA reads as TGTGCCAGCAGCTTAGACAGACCTGAAGCTTTCTTT.

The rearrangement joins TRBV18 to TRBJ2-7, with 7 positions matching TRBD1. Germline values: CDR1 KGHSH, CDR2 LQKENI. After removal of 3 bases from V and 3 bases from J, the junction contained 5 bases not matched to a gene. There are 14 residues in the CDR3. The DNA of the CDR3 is TGTGCCAGCTCACCGGAAGGGGGCGACTACGAGCAGTACTTC. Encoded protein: CASSPEGGDYEQYF.

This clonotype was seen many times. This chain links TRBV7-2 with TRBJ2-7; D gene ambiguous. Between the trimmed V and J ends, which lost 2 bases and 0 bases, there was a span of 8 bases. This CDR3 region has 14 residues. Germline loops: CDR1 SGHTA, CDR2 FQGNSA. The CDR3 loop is CASSLRRSSYEQYF. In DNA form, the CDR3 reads TGTGCCAGCAGCTTACGACGGTCCTCCTACGAGCAGTACTTC.

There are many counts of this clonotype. This CDR3 reads CASSLGRQATNGYTF. CDR3 bases: TGTGCCAGCAGCTTGGGGCGACAGGCGACCAATGGCTACACCTTC. The rearrangement uses TRBV5-5 and TRBJ1-2; maybe TRBD1 (6 bases). Trimming shortened V by 0 bases and J by 6 bases, and 15 bases separated the two germline ends. The CDR3 contains 15 residues. Germline CDR1 reads SGHKS; CDR2 reads YYEKEE (reference sequence).

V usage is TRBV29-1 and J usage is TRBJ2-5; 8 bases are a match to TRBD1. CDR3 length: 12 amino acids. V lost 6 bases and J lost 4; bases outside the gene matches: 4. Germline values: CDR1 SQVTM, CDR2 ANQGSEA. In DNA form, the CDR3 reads TGCAGCGTATTACAGGGGGGAGAGACCCAGTACTTC. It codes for CSVLQGGETQYF. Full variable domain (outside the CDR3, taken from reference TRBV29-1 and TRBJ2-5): SAVISQKPSRDICQRGTSLTIQCQVDSQVTMMFWYRQQPGQSLTLIATANQGSEATYESGFVIDKFPISRPNLTFSTLTVSNMSPEDSSIYLCSVLQGGETQYFGPGTRLLVL.

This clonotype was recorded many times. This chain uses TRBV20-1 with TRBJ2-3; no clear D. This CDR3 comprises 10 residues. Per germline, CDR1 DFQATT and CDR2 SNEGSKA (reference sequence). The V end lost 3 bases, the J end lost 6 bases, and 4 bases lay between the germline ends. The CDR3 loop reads CSARGDTQYF. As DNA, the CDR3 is TGCAGTGCTAGGGGCGATACGCAGTATTTT.

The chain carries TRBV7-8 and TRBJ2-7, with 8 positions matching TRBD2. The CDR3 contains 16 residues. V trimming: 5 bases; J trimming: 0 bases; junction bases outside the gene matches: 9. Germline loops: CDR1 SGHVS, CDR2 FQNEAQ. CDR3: CASSPSGGVLSYEQYF. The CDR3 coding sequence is TGTGCCAGCAGCCCATCGGGAGGGGTCCTCTCCTACGAGCAGTACTTC.

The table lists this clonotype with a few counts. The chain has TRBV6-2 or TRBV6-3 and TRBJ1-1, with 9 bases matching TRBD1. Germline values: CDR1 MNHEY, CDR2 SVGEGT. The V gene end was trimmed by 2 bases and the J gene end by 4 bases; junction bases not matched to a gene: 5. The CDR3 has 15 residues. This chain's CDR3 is CASSYGTGRGTEAFF. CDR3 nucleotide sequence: TGTGCCAGCAGTTACGGGACAGGGAGAGGCACTGAAGCTTTCTTT.

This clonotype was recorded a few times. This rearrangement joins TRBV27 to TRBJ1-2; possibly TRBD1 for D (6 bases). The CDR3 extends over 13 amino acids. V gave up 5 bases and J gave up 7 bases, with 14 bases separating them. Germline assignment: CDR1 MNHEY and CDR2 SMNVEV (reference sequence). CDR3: CASSVGQRAGYTF. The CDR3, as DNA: TGTGCCAGCAGTGTCGGACAGAGGGCTGGCTACACCTTC.

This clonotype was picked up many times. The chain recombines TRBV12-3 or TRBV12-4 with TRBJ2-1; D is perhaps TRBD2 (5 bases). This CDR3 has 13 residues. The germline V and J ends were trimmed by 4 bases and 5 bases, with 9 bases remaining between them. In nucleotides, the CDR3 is TGTGCCAGCAGTTGGACGGGAAACAATGAGCAGTTCTTC. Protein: CASSWTGNNEQFF.

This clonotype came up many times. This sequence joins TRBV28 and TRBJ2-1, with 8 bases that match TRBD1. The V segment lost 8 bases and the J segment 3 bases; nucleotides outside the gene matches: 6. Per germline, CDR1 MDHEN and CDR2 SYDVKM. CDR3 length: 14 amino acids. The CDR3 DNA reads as TGTGCCAGCCGCAGGGGGCCCGACTACAATGAGCAGTTCTTC. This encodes CASRRGPDYNEQFF.

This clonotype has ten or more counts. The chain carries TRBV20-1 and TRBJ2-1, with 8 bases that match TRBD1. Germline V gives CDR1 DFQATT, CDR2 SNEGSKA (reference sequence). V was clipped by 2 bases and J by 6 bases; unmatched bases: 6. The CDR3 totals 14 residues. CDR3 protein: CSARRQGTINEQFF. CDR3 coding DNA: TGCAGTGCTAGAAGACAGGGGACAATCAATGAGCAGTTCTTC.

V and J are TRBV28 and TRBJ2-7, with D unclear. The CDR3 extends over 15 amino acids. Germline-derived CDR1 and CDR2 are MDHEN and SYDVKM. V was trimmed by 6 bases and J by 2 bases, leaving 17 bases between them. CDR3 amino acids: CASSQQQKSPYEQYF. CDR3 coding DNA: TGTGCCAGCAGCCAGCAACAGAAAAGTCCCTACGAGCAGTACTTC.

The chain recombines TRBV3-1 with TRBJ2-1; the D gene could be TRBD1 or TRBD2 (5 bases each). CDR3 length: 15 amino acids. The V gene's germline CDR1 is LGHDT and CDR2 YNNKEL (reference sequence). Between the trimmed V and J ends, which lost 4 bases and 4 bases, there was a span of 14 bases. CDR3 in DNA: TGTGCCAGCAGCCGGGACGGACGGGAATACAATGAGCAGTTCTTC. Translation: CASSRDGREYNEQFF.

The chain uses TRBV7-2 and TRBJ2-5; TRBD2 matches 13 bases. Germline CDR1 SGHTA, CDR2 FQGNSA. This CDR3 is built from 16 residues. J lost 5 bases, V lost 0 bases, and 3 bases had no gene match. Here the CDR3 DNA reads TGTGCCAGCAGCTTAGCGGGACTAGCGGGGCGGGAGACCCAGTACTTC. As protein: CASSLAGLAGRETQYF.

The CDR3 loop reads CASSPGTGAPYEQYF. CDR3 sequence (DNA): TGTGCCAGCAGCCCCGGGACAGGGGCACCCTACGAGCAGTACTTC. The chain couples TRBV7-9 to TRBJ2-7; TRBD1 agrees at 10 bases. There are 15 residues in the CDR3. V was pared by 5 bases and J by 2 bases, with 6 bases of the junction left unmatched. From germline, CDR1 is SEHNR and CDR2 FQNEAQ (reference sequence).

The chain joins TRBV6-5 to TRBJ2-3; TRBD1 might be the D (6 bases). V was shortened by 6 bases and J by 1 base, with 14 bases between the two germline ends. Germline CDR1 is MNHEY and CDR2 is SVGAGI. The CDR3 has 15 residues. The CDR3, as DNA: TGTGCCAGCAGCGGAGATCGGACAGGCACAGATACGCAGTATTTT. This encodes CASSGDRTGTDTQYF.

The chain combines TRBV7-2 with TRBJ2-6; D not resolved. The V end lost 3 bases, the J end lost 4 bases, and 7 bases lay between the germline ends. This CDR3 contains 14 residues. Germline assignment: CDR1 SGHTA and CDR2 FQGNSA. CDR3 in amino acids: CASSLSRGANVLTF. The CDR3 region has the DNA TGTGCCAGCAGCTTGAGTCGAGGGGCCAACGTCCTGACTTTC.

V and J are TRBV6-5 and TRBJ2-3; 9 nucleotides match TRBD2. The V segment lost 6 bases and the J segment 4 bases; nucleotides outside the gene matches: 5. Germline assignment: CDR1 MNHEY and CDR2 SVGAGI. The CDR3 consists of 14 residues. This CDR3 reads CASRGGGAPDTQYF. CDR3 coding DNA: TGTGCCAGCAGAGGCGGGGGGGCCCCAGATACGCAGTATTTT.

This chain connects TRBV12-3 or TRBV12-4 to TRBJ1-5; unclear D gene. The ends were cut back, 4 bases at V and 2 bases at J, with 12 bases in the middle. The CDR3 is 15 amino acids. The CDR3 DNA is TGTGCCAGCAGTTGGGCCCCGAAGGGCAATCAGCCCCAGCATTTT. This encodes CASSWAPKGNQPQHF.

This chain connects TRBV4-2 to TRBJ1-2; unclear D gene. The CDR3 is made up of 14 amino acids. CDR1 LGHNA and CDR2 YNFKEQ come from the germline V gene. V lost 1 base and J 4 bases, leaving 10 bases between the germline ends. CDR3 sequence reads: CASSQGVSRYGYTF. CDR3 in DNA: TGTGCCAGCAGCCAAGGGGTCAGTCGCTATGGCTACACCTTC.

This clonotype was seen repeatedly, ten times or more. The CDR3, as DNA: TGCGCCAGCAGCCGGCAGGGTGCGACAGATACGCAGTATTTT. It encodes CASSRQGATDTQYF. V gene TRBV4-3 combines with J gene TRBJ2-3; possibly TRBD1 for D (5 bases). Germline V CDR1 and CDR2: LGHNA, YSLEER. The CDR3 covers 14 residues. V was trimmed by 4 bases and J by 3 bases, leaving 11 bases between them.

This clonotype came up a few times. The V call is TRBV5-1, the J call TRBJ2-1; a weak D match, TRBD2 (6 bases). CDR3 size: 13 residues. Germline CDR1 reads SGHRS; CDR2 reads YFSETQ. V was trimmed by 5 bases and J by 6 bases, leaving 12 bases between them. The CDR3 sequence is CASRRGSGNEQFF. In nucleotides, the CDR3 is TGCGCCAGCAGGCGGGGTTCGGGCAATGAGCAGTTCTTC.

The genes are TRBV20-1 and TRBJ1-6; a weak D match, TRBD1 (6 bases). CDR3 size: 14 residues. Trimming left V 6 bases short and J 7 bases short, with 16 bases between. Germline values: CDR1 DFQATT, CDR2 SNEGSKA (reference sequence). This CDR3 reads CSATTGPSNSPLHF. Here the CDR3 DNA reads TGCAGTGCGACGACAGGACCTTCCAATTCACCCCTCCACTTT.

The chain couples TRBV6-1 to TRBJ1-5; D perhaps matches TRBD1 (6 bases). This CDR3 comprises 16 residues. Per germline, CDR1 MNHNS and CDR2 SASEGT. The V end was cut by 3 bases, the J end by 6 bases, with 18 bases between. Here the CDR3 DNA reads TGTGCCAGCAGTGATTACGGGGCTTTAGGGGGTCAGCCCCAGCATTTT. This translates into CASSDYGALGGQPQHF.

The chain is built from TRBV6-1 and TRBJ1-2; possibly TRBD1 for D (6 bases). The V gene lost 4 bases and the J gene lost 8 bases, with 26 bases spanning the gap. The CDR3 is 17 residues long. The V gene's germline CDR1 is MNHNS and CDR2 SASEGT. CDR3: CASSANRDTLEKGGYTF. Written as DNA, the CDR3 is TGTGCCAGCAGTGCGAACCGGGACACTCTAGAAAAAGGAGGCTACACCTTC.

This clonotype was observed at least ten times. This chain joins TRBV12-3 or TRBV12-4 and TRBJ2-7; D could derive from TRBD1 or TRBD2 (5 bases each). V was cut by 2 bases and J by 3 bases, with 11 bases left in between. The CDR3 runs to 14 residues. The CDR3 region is CASSLTGQNYEQYF. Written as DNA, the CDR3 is TGTGCCAGCAGTTTAACGGGGCAGAACTACGAGCAGTACTTC.